This TCR beta chain stems from a study of response to subunit inactivated influenza vaccine. Deletions cut 0 bases from V and 9 bases from J, with 11 bases between. The CDR3 loop spans 12 amino acids. The germline V gene encodes CDR1 DFQATT and CDR2 SNEGSKA (reference sequence). This clonotype has a handful of counts. Via MiXCR, TCRdb re-called the RT-PCR reads, giving one row per CDR3 protein. The data hold about 540,000 distinct CDR3 sequences, with around 21% observed a single time. The sample was also reused in another study, on T cells expressing NK-cell markers. From that study: It was by 5'RACE template switching with UMIs that TCR beta cDNA was made. It was sorted CD3+CD56-NKG2C+, CD3+CD56+NKG2C- and CD3+CD56+NKG2C+ T cells that provided the TCR beta repertoires. Seven sequenced donors out of eight were HCMV-seropositive, one seronegative. In 5 to 7 donors, dominant CD3+CD56+NKG2C+ clones formed about 1.0-7.5% of CD8+ cells. Once again these clonotypes came out on top in the CD3+CD56-NKG2C+ fraction of several donors.

The clonotype comes from a man over 45 who received an inactivated influenza vaccine. The source material was CD4+ T cells sorted from PBMCs, sampled 11 to 12 days after vaccination. The rearrangement uses TRBV20-1 and TRBJ1-2; D unresolved. This chain's CDR3 is CSARDPPGSYTF. The DNA for the CDR3 is TGCAGTGCTAGAGATCCCCCTGGGAGCTACACCTTC.